This T cell receptor beta chain is from a study of cytomegalovirus exposure and HLA in healthy donors. PCR involved 60 Vbeta and 13 Jbeta primers. Method: immunoSEQ multiplex PCR; TCRdb's copy keeps in-frame clones and lacks some. The table shows some 130,000 clones, with 79% occurring only once. CDR1 and CDR2 from the germline V gene are MNHEY and SMNVEV (reference sequence). J was trimmed by 1 base and V by 3 bases; bases with no gene match: 10. The CDR3 has 17 residues. The sample consisted of PBMCs. The receptor was isolated from a man aged 35 to 55 in good health and CMV-seropositive. The V call is TRBV27, the J call TRBJ2-3, with 7 nucleotides matching TRBD1. DNA for the CDR3: TGTGCCAGCAGTTTCCGACTAATAGGGGGCCGCACAGATACGCAGTATTTT. Its protein is CASSFRLIGGRTDTQYF.